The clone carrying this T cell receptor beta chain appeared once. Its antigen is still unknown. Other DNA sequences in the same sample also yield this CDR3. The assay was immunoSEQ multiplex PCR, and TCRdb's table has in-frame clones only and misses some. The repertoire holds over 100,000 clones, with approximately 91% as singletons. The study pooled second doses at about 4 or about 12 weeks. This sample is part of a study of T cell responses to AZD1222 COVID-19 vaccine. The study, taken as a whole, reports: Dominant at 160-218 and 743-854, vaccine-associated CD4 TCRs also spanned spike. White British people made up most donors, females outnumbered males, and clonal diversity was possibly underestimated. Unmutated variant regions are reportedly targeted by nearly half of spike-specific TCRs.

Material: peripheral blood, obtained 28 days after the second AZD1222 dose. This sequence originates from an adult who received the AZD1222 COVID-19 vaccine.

The CDR3 nucleotides are TGTGCCAGCAGCTTAGTTGAGGGAGGCTCCTACAATGAGCAGTTCTTC. Translated: CASSLVEGGSYNEQFF. This chain uses TRBV11-2 with TRBJ2-1; a weak D match, TRBD2 (6 bases). The CDR3 covers 16 residues. With 1 base removed from V and 0 bases from J, the gap between germline ends came to 10 bases. Germline V gene sequence: CDR1 SGHAT, CDR2 FQNNGV.